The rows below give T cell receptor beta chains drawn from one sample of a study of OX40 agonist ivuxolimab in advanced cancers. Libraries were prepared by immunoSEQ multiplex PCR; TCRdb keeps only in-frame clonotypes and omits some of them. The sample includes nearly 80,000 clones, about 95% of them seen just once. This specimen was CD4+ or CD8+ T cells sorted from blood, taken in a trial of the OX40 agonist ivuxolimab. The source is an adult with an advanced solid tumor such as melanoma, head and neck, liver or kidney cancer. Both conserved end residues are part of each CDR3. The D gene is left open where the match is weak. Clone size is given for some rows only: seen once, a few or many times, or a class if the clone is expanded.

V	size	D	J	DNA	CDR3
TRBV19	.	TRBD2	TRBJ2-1	TGTGCCAGTAGTGGACTAGCGACTGGTAATGAGCAGTTCTTC	CASSGLATGNEQFF
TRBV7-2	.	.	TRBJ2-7	TGTGCCAGCAGCTTAGACGCTTACGAGCAGTACTTC	CASSLDAYEQYF
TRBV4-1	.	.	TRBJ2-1	TGCGCCAGCCACCACAGCCCCAGCTCCTACAATGAGCAGTTCTTC	CASHHSPSSYNEQFF
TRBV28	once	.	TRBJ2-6	TGTGCCAGCAGTACCCCGACTGCCGCGATCTCTGGGGCCAACGTCCTGACTTTC	CASSTPTAAISGANVLTF
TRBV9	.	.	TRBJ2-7	TGTGCCAGCAGCGTAGTTCCGGGAGCCGTCTACGAGCAGTACTTC	CASSVVPGAVYEQYF
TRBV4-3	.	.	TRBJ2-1	TGCGCCAGCAGCCAAGGGATTGGAGCGCTCAATGAGCAGTTCTTC	CASSQGIGALNEQFF
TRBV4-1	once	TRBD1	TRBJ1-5	TGCGCCAGCAGCCAAGTGGGACAGGGGGCTAAGCAGCCCCAGCATTTT	CASSQVGQGAKQPQHF
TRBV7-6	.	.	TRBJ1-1	TGTGCCAGCAGCTTCGCGGTGGGTGAGCCTGAAGCTTTCTTT	CASSFAVGEPEAFF
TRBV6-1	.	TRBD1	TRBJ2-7	TGTGCCGGTTCGGACAGGCTTACCTACGAGCAGTACTTC	CAGSDRLTYEQYF
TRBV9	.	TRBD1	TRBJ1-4	TGTGCCAGCAGCCCCACAGGGGGCGATTATGAAAAACTGTTTTTT	CASSPTGGDYEKLFF
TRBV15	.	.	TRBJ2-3	TGTGCCACCAGCGCCAGCGGCGCCTCAGATACGCAGTATTTT	CATSASGASDTQYF
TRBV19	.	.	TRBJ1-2	TGTGCCAGTACCGAAGAGCGGGGGGCGGATGGCTACACCTTC	CASTEERGADGYTF
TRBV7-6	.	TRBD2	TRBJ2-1	TGTGCCAGCAGCTTAGGACTAGCCTATGAGCAGTTCTTC	CASSLGLAYEQFF
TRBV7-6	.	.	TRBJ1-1	TGTGCCAGCAGCTTAGCGCGGGGCGCTATGAACACTGAAGCTTTCTTT	CASSLARGAMNTEAFF
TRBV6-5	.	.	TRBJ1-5	TGTGCCAGCAGTCGAATGGGGTACAATCAGCCCCAGCATTTT	CASSRMGYNQPQHF
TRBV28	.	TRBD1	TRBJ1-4	TGTGCCAGCAGTTTAGGGGTGACAGGGGTATATGAAAAACTGTTTTTT	CASSLGVTGVYEKLFF
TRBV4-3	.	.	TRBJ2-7	TGCGCCAGCAGCCAAGAGGGGGGCGGGAGTCAACCTTCCTACGAGCAGTACTTC	CASSQEGGGSQPSYEQYF
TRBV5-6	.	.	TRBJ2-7	TGTGCCAGCAGCTTGGAGGCGTCTTACGAGCAGTACTTC	CASSLEASYEQYF
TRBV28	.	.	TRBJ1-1	TGTGCCAGCAGCCCGGGGGTTGGGGTCATGAACACTGAAGCTTTCTTT	CASSPGVGVMNTEAFF
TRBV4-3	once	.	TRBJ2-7	TGCGCCAGCAGCCAAGAGGTGGAGAAGTTCGCCTACGAGCAGTACTTC	CASSQEVEKFAYEQYF
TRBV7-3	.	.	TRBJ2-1	TGTGCCAGCAGCTTACTGGGGACAGGGAGGAGCGGGAGGTGGGGGAATGAGCAGTTCTTC	CASSLLGTGRSGRWGNEQFF
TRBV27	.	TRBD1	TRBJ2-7	TGTGCCAGCAGCCCAGGGGGTGCCTACGAGCAGTACTTC	CASSPGGAYEQYF
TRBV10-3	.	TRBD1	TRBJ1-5	TGTGCCATCAGTGTCGACAGGGGCAATCAGCCCCAGCATTTT	CAISVDRGNQPQHF
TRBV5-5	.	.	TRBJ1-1	TGTGCCAGCAGCTGGGACTTTGGAGTTACTGAAGCTTTCTTT	CASSWDFGVTEAFF
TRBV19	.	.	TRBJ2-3	TGTGCCAGTAGGTTGGGGGGCACAGATACGCAGTATTTT	CASRLGGTDTQYF
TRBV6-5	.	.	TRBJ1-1	TGTGCCAGCAGTTATACTTCCCAGAACACTGAAGCTTTCTTT	CASSYTSQNTEAFF
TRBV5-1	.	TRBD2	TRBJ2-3	TGCGCCAGCAGCTGGACTAGCGGGTGGACAGATACGCAGTATTTT	CASSWTSGWTDTQYF
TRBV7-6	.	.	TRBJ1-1	TGTGCCAGCAGCTTAGATGGGGGGAAGGACACTGAAGCTTTCTTT	CASSLDGGKDTEAFF
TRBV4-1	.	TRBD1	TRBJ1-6	TGCGCCAGCAGCCAAGGGGACAGCTCCTATAATTCACCCCTCCACTTT	CASSQGDSSYNSPLHF
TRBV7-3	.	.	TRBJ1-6	TGTGCCAGCAGCTTAGGGAAGCTCCACTTT	CASSLGKLHF
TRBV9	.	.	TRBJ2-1	TGTGCCAGCAGCGTCGGGGATAACAATGAGCAGTTCTTC	CASSVGDNNEQFF
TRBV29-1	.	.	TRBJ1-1	TGCAGCGCCATGGACACTGAAGCTTTCTTT	CSAMDTEAFF
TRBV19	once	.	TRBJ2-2	TGTGCCAGTAGTACTACCGGGAGCTCCGGGGAGCTGTTTTTT	CASSTTGSSGELFF
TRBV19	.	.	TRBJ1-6	TGTGCCAGTAGTATTGAAGGGACGGAAGATTCACCCCTCCACTTT	CASSIEGTEDSPLHF
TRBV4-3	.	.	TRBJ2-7	TGCGCCAGCAGCCAAGATCGGACAGTCCACGAGCAGTACTTC	CASSQDRTVHEQYF
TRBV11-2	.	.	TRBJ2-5	TGTGCCAGCAGCTCATGGGACAACCAAGAGACCCAGTACTTC	CASSSWDNQETQYF
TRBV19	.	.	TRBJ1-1	TGTGCCAGTAGTATTAAAGCCATTAATTCGGACACTGAAGCTTTCTTT	CASSIKAINSDTEAFF
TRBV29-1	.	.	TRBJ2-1	TGCAGCGTTGATCGCAGGGGTGATGAGCAGTTCTTC	CSVDRRGDEQFF
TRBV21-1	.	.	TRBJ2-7	TGTGCCAGCAGCAAAGGTCCTAGCGGGAGCTACGAGCAGTACTTC	CASSKGPSGSYEQYF
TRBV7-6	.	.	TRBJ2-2	TGTGCCAGCAGCTTTGATGAAATCCCTATCACCGGGGAGCTGTTTTTT	CASSFDEIPITGELFF
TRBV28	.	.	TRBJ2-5	TGTGCCAGCAGTTTGGAGCTAAGCGCGGGGTACCAAGAGACCCAGTACTTC	CASSLELSAGYQETQYF
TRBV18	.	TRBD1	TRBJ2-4	TGTGCCAGCTCATCCGACAGGGGGAACATTCAGTACTTC	CASSSDRGNIQYF
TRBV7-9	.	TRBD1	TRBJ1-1	TGTGCCAGCAGCTTATTTAGACAGGGGAATTTGGAAGCTTTCTTT	CASSLFRQGNLEAFF
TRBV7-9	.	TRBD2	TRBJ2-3	TGTGCCAGCAGCTATGTACCTAGCGGGGGAGATACGCAGTATTTT	CASSYVPSGGDTQYF
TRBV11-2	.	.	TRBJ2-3	TGTGCCAGCAGCTCTCACAGCACAGATACGCAGTATTTT	CASSSHSTDTQYF
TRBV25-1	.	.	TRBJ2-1	TGTGCCAGCAGTGACCAAGGGTGGAATGAGCAGTTCTTC	CASSDQGWNEQFF
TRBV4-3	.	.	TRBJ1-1	TGCGCCAGCAGCCAACAGGGCACTGAAGCTTTCTTT	CASSQQGTEAFF
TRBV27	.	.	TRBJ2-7	TGTGCCAGCAGTTTCGCCGAGTCGGGTGCGTACGAGCAGTACTTC	CASSFAESGAYEQYF
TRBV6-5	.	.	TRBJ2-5	TGTGCCAGCAGTTACTCGAAGCCACCCAGGGAGACCCAGTACTTC	CASSYSKPPRETQYF
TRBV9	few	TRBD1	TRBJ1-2	TGTGCCAGCAGCCCCGCGGACAGGGTTAACTATGGCTACACCTTC	CASSPADRVNYGYTF
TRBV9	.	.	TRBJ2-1	TGTGCCAGCAGCGGCGGAGGACGGAGGCTTGATGAGCAGTTCTTC	CASSGGGRRLDEQFF